The 31 T cell receptor beta chains in this list originate from one sample, sequenced in a study of blood T cell repertoires in COVID-19. Only in-frame clones appear in the TCRdb table, and some are missing; sequencing was by immunoSEQ multiplex PCR. The data show some 230,000 clones, roughly 81% seen once. The specimen was peripheral blood. These receptors were taken from a middle-aged man who had recovered from COVID-19.

This clone was picked up a small number of times. This chain joins TRBV6-5 and TRBJ2-7; 10 bases line up with TRBD2. The CDR3 consists of 16 residues. From germline, CDR1 is MNHEY and CDR2 SVGAGI. The V gene end was trimmed by 1 base and the J gene end by 3 bases; junction bases not matched to a gene: 6. CDR3 coding DNA: TGTGCCAGCAGTTACTTCCTAGCGGGAGTTCTCTACGAGCAGTACTTC. Translated: CASSYFLAGVLYEQYF.

V is TRBV28 and J is TRBJ1-5, with TRBD1 matching 9 bases. Per germline, CDR1 MDHEN and CDR2 SYDVKM. With 7 bases clipped from V and 6 bases from J, the junction kept 13 bases outside the gene matches. CDR3 length equals 16 residues. Here the CDR3 reads CASNSADRGRGQPQHF. The CDR3 bases are TGTGCCAGCAATTCCGCGGACAGGGGCCGGGGTCAGCCCCAGCATTTT.

J is TRBJ2-1 and V is TRBV29-1, with a possible D match to TRBD2 (5 bases). Trimming stripped 3 bases from V and 4 bases from J, with 13 bases between. The length of the CDR3 is 14 residues. Germline values: CDR1 SQVTM, CDR2 ANQGSEA. The CDR3 nucleotides are TGCAGCGTTGAGGTGCAACGGGGATACAATGAGCAGTTCTTC. It specifies CSVEVQRGYNEQFF.

This clone is a singleton in its sample. This chain links TRBV15 with TRBJ2-5; 8 bases align to TRBD2. The length of the CDR3 is 15 residues. Unmatched junction bases numbered 2, after V lost 0 bases and J lost 2 bases. Germline CDR1 LNHNV, CDR2 YYDKDF (reference sequence). The CDR3 coding sequence is TGTGCCACCAGCAGAGATCGGGGGGGGCAAGAGACCCAGTACTTC. Amino acids: CATSRDRGGQETQYF.

This chain connects TRBV3-1 (or the pseudogene TRBV3-2) to TRBJ1-1; D might be TRBD1 (6 bases). Looked up from germline, CDR1 is LGHDT and CDR2 is YNNKEL (reference sequence). The CDR3 length is 15 residues. Trimming pared 5 bases from V and 2 bases from J, leaving 15 bases between. The CDR3 DNA is TGTGCCAGCAGCTATAATCGACAGGTTAACACTGAAGCTTTCTTT. This codes for CASSYNRQVNTEAFF.

This sequence joins TRBV5-1 and TRBJ2-2; possible D gene TRBD2, 6 bases. The ends were cut back, 4 bases at V and 7 bases at J, with 14 bases in the middle. The length of the CDR3 is 14 residues. Germline V gene sequence: CDR1 SGHRS, CDR2 YFSETQ. CDR3 DNA sequence: TGCGCCAGCAGCCCCCGGGAGTATGGCGGGGAGCTGTTTTTT. This gives the protein CASSPREYGGELFF.

This chain uses TRBV5-1 with TRBJ2-2; tentatively, D is TRBD2 (6 bases). V was pared by 0 bases and J by 5 bases, with 20 bases between. The CDR3 totals 18 residues. Per the germline V gene, CDR1 is SGHRS and CDR2 is YFSETQ. In DNA, the CDR3 is TGCGCCAGCAGCTTGGACGCAACGGGAGCCCCCCGAACCGGGGAGCTGTTTTTT. It yields the protein CASSLDATGAPRTGELFF.

The chain has TRBV6-6 and TRBJ1-5; 10 nucleotides match TRBD1. The V gene's germline CDR1 is MNHNY and CDR2 SVGAGI (reference sequence). This CDR3 region has 14 residues. Germline trimming cut 6 bases from V and 5 bases from J; bases unmatched to any gene: 4. The CDR3 DNA reads TGTGCCAGCAGAACGACAGGGGGCTATCAGCCCCAGCATTTT. Its protein is CASRTTGGYQPQHF.

The chain joins TRBV27 to TRBJ2-2, with 10 nucleotides matching TRBD2. Germline assignment: CDR1 MNHEY and CDR2 SMNVEV (reference sequence). After removal of 6 bases from V and 4 bases from J, the junction contained 5 bases not matched to a gene. The CDR3 is 15 residues long. The CDR3 coding sequence is TGTGCCAGCAGGGGGCTAGCGGGAGTCACCGGGGAGCTGTTTTTT. Translated: CASRGLAGVTGELFF.

This clone is a singleton in its sample. The J gene is TRBJ2-1, the V gene TRBV30; 7 positions match TRBD1. Unmatched junction bases numbered 7, after V lost 2 bases and J lost 3 bases. This CDR3 has 15 residues. Germline V gene sequence: CDR1 GTSNPN, CDR2 SVGIG (reference sequence). The CDR3 DNA follows: TGTGCCTGGAGTTCGGGGACAGAATTCTACAATGAGCAGTTCTTC. Residues: CAWSSGTEFYNEQFF.

The rearrangement links TRBV7-9 to TRBJ2-1; 7 nucleotides line up with TRBD2. The CDR3 length is 16 residues. The germline V gene encodes CDR1 SEHNR and CDR2 FQNEAQ (reference sequence). V was clipped by 6 bases and J by 3 bases; unmatched bases: 11. CDR3 nucleotides: TGTGCCAGCAGACCCCACGGCGGGGGAAACTACAATGAGCAGTTCTTC. It specifies CASRPHGGGNYNEQFF. The full variable domain, completed using reference TRBV7-9 and TRBJ2-1, is DTGVSQNPRHKITKRGQNVTFRCDPISEHNRLYWYRQTLGQGPEFLTYFQNEAQLEKSRLLSDRFSAERPKGSFSTLEIQRTEQGDSAMYLCASRPHGGGNYNEQFFGPGTRLTVL.

The chain uses TRBV4-2 and TRBJ1-2; TRBD1 aligns across 9 bases. There are 18 residues in the CDR3. Germline assignment: CDR1 LGHNA and CDR2 YNFKEQ. V was clipped by 7 bases and J by 4 bases; unmatched bases: 19. The DNA for the CDR3 is TGTGCCAGCACTCCAACTGAGGCCGCTACAGGGGGCGGCTATGGCTACACCTTC. This translates into CASTPTEAATGGGYGYTF.

A remark on this clone: Other DNA variants within this sample encode the same CDR3. The V gene is TRBV28, the J gene TRBJ2-7, with 7 bases lining up with TRBD1. Germline CDR1 is MDHEN and CDR2 is SYDVKM. CDR3 length: 15 amino acids. V gave up 4 bases and J gave up 1 base; unmatched junction bases: 7. In nucleotides, the CDR3 is TGTGCCAGCAGTTCCCCCGGCAGGGGGTCCTACGAGCAGTACTTC. Translated: CASSSPGRGSYEQYF.

V usage is TRBV3-1 (or the pseudogene TRBV3-2) and J usage is TRBJ1-4; 10 bases are a match to TRBD1. This CDR3 comprises 14 residues. V gave up 4 bases and J gave up 10 bases; unmatched junction bases: 6. The V gene's germline CDR1 is LGHDT and CDR2 YNNKEL (reference sequence). The CDR3 is CASSPRDRGRKLFF. The CDR3 DNA follows: TGTGCCAGCAGCCCTAGGGACAGGGGCAGAAAACTGTTTTTT.

V and J are TRBV18 and TRBJ1-4; no definite D call. This CDR3 contains 14 residues. V lost 3 bases, J lost 5 bases, and 10 bases lay in between. Germline V gives CDR1 KGHSH, CDR2 LQKENI. The CDR3 loop reads CASSPSQLNEKLFF. CDR3 bases: TGTGCCAGCTCACCTTCACAGTTAAATGAAAAACTGTTTTTT.

The chain links TRBV7-8 to TRBJ1-1; D call uncertain. V shed 5 bases and J shed 5 bases, with 6 bases lying between them. CDR3 length: 11 amino acids. The germline V gene encodes CDR1 SGHVS and CDR2 FQNEAQ. Written as DNA, the CDR3 is TGTGCCAGCAGCACAATAACTGAAGCTTTCTTT. Protein product: CASSTITEAFF.

V gene TRBV18 combines with J gene TRBJ2-5; D unclear. CDR3 length: 12 amino acids. The ends were cut back, 6 bases at V and 0 bases at J, with 5 bases in the middle. Germline CDR1 is KGHSH and CDR2 is LQKENI. The CDR3 spells CASSQYQETQYF. CDR3 sequence (DNA): TGTGCCAGCTCTCAGTACCAAGAGACCCAGTACTTC.

V gene TRBV19 combines with J gene TRBJ1-5; D is possibly TRBD1 (6 bases). V dropped 2 bases and J dropped 2 bases, with 7 bases sitting between them. In germline, CDR1 is LNHDA, CDR2 SQIVND (reference sequence). The CDR3 contains 14 residues. This CDR3 reads CASSISGGNQPQHF. DNA of the CDR3: TGTGCCAGTAGTATATCAGGGGGCAATCAGCCCCAGCATTTT.

This rearrangement joins TRBV28 to TRBJ2-3; 8 bases are shared with TRBD1. J gave up 2 bases and V 7 bases, and 14 bases lay outside the gene matches. Germline-derived CDR1 and CDR2 are MDHEN and SYDVKM. The CDR3 runs to 17 residues. CDR3 loop: CASIPNPGQALTDTQYF. The CDR3 DNA follows: TGTGCCAGCATTCCAAATCCGGGACAGGCCCTCACAGATACGCAGTATTTT.

The genes are TRBV28 and TRBJ2-5; possibly TRBD1 for D (5 bases). This CDR3 spans 16 amino acids. Germline V gene lookup returns CDR1 MDHEN and CDR2 SYDVKM. V was cut by 3 bases and J by 1 base, with 15 bases left in between. The CDR3 reads CASSFGVIRGQETQYF. In nucleotides, the CDR3 is TGTGCCAGCAGTTTTGGAGTTATTAGGGGCCAAGAGACCCAGTACTTC.

This chain connects TRBV6-1 to TRBJ2-3, with TRBD2 identical over 13 bases. Germline V gene data show CDR1 as MNHNS and CDR2 as SASEGT. J lost 1 base, V lost 4 bases, and 2 bases had no gene match. The length of the CDR3 is 16 residues. This CDR3 is CASSVGLAGGTDTQYF. CDR3 in DNA: TGTGCCAGCAGTGTTGGACTAGCGGGAGGCACAGATACGCAGTATTTT.

This chain uses TRBV19 with TRBJ2-3, with 7 positions matching TRBD2. V was clipped by 2 bases and J by 5 bases; unmatched bases: 7. This CDR3 is built from 15 residues. Germline CDR1 is LNHDA and CDR2 is SQIVND (reference sequence). CDR3 amino acids: CASSISGGEGDTQYF. As DNA, the CDR3 is TGTGCCAGTAGTATATCGGGGGGAGAGGGAGATACGCAGTATTTT.

This rearrangement joins TRBV9 to TRBJ2-3, with TRBD2 as a possible D gene (6 bases). With 0 bases removed from V and 6 bases from J, the gap between germline ends came to 20 bases. CDR1 SGDLS and CDR2 YYNGEE come from the germline V gene. The length of the CDR3 is 17 residues. The CDR3 DNA follows: TGTGCCAGCAGCGTAGCGGGGCTTCGGGACTCCGGGGATACGCAGTATTTT. Protein sequence: CASSVAGLRDSGDTQYF.

This clone was picked up one time. The V call is TRBV7-2, the J call TRBJ1-2; TRBD1 matches at 9 bases. Per germline, CDR1 SGHTA and CDR2 FQGNSA. With 4 bases clipped from V and 6 bases from J, the junction kept 12 bases outside the gene matches. This CDR3 has 16 residues. CDR3 sequence reads: CASSSKRGRDRDGYTF. CDR3 nucleotides: TGTGCCAGCAGCTCAAAACGCGGCCGGGACAGGGATGGCTACACCTTC.

The gene calls are TRBV5-1 and TRBJ2-1; 8 nucleotides line up with TRBD2. CDR3 length: 16 amino acids. V trimming: 4 bases; J trimming: 2 bases; junction bases outside the gene matches: 8. Germline CDR1 SGHRS, CDR2 YFSETQ. The CDR3 here is CASSTGGTGAYNEQFF. DNA of the CDR3: TGCGCCAGCAGCACGGGAGGGACGGGGGCCTACAATGAGCAGTTCTTC.

The rearrangement links TRBV5-4 to TRBJ2-7; 9 nucleotides match TRBD1. CDR3 length: 13 amino acids. The germline gives CDR1 SGHNT, CDR2 YYREEE (reference sequence). Trimming took 3 bases from V and 4 from J; bases not matched to a gene: 2. CDR3 in amino acids: CASSWGQGYEQYF. Written as DNA, the CDR3 is TGTGCCAGCAGCTGGGGACAGGGTTACGAGCAGTACTTC.

This rearrangement joins TRBV7-8 to TRBJ1-1; a possible D gene is TRBD1 (5 bases). The V gene lost 1 base and the J gene lost 4 bases, with 16 bases spanning the gap. Germline CDR1 SGHVS, CDR2 FQNEAQ. CDR3 length equals 16 residues. DNA of the CDR3: TGTGCCAGCAGCTTAGGGCAGGGTACGAAGGGCACTGAAGCTTTCTTT. It codes for CASSLGQGTKGTEAFF.

This clone has only a few counts. In nucleotides, the CDR3 is TGTGCCAGTAGTATAGGGAGCGAGTACAATGAGCAGTTCTTC. Its protein product is CASSIGSEYNEQFF. This chain joins TRBV19 and TRBJ2-1; D not resolved. Germline V gives CDR1 LNHDA, CDR2 SQIVND (reference sequence). Trimming shortened V by 1 base and J by 4 bases, and 8 bases separated the two germline ends. The CDR3 is 14 amino acids.

The chain employs TRBV5-1 and TRBJ2-6; TRBD1 matches 12 bases. With 3 bases clipped from V and 4 bases from J, the junction kept 5 bases outside the gene matches. The CDR3 totals 17 residues. The germline V gene has CDR1 SGHRS and CDR2 YFSETQ. The CDR3 region is CASSYGTGGSGANVLTF. DNA for the CDR3: TGCGCCAGCAGCTACGGGACAGGGGGCAGCGGGGCCAACGTCCTGACTTTC. Based on the CDR3 plus reference TRBV5-1 and TRBJ2-6, the full variable domain is KAGVTQTPRYLIKTRGQQVTLSCSPISGHRSVSWYQQTPGQGLQFLFEYFSETQRNKGNFPGRFSGRQFSNSRSEMNVSTLELGDSALYLCASSYGTGGSGANVLTFGAGSRLTVL.

The chain carries TRBV6-6 and TRBJ2-3; 14 positions match TRBD2. V dropped 6 bases and J dropped 0; count of bases not matched to a gene: 14. The length of the CDR3 is 20 residues. The germline gives CDR1 MNHNY, CDR2 SVGAGI (reference sequence). The CDR3: CASSPPPGTSGSWSTDTQYF. The CDR3 DNA sequence: TGTGCCAGCAGCCCCCCCCCGGGGACTAGCGGGAGTTGGAGCACAGATACGCAGTATTTT.

CDR3 nucleotide sequence: TGTGCCAGCTCACTCTCCGGTAGCCAAGAGACCCAGTACTTC. Its translation is CASSLSGSQETQYF. The rearrangement joins TRBV18 to TRBJ2-5; D not certain. Germline V CDR1 and CDR2: KGHSH, LQKENI. The CDR3 extends over 14 amino acids. The V end was cut by 4 bases, the J end by 1 base, with 10 bases between.